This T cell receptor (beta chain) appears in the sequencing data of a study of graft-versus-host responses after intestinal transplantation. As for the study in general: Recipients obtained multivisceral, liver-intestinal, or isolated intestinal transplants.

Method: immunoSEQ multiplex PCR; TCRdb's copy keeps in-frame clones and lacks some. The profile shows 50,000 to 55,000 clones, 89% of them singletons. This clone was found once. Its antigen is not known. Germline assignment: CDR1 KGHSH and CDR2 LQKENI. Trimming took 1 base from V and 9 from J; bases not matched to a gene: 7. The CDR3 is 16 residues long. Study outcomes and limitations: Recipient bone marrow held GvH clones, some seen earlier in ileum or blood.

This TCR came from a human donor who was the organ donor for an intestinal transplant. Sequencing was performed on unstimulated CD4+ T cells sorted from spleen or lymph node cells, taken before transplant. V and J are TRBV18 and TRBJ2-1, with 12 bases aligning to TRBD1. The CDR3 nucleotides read TGTGCCAGCTCACCACTCACCGGGACAGGGGGCCTTGAGCAGTTCTTC. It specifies CASSPLTGTGGLEQFF.